The 16 T cell receptor beta chains reported below all come from one sample, sequenced in a study of T cell responses to AZD1222 COVID-19 vaccine. The repertoire was sequenced with immunoSEQ multiplex PCR; TCRdb's copy has only in-frame clones and lacks some. The sample carries 95,000 to 150,000 clones, roughly 89% recorded once. Source: peripheral blood, taken on day 0 of AZD1222 vaccination. Source of these receptors: an adult in good health.

V usage is TRBV19 and J usage is TRBJ2-2; TRBD1 or TRBD2 may be the D gene (5 bases each). CDR1 LNHDA and CDR2 SQIVND come from the germline V gene (reference sequence). V shed 6 bases and J shed 4 bases, with 12 bases lying between them. The CDR3 loop spans 14 amino acids. Here the CDR3 DNA reads TGTGCCAGTAGCCGAGGGGCGGTCACCGGGGAGCTGTTTTTT. This codes for CASSRGAVTGELFF.

The chain has TRBV15 and TRBJ1-2; D remains ambiguous. Germline CDR1 and CDR2: LNHNV and YYDKDF (reference sequence). V was cut by 5 bases and J by 5 bases, with 15 bases left in between. The CDR3 totals 14 residues. CDR3 bases: TGTGCCACCAGCTCTCACCTTCTGACGTATGGCTACACCTTC. It specifies CATSSHLLTYGYTF.

The V call is TRBV6-4, the J call TRBJ2-6; D is unclear. The CDR3 extends over 14 amino acids. V lost 3 bases and J 0 bases, leaving 3 bases between the germline ends. Germline CDR1 is MRHNA and CDR2 is SNTAGT. CDR3 in DNA: TGTGCCAGCAGTGATTACTCTGGGGCCAACGTCCTGACTTTC. This translates into CASSDYSGANVLTF.

The chain couples TRBV3-1 (or the pseudogene TRBV3-2) to TRBJ2-7, with 11 bases fitting TRBD1. This CDR3 contains 17 residues. Trimming cost V 4 bases and J 2 bases; bases outside gene matches: 10. Germline V gene data show CDR1 as LGHDT and CDR2 as YNNKEL (reference sequence). In nucleotides, the CDR3 is TGTGCCAGCAGCCGGCGTCATCCGGGACAGGGGGCCTACGAGCAGTACTTC. Translated: CASSRRHPGQGAYEQYF.

The chain uses TRBV7-2 and TRBJ2-7, with D uncertain. Germline values: CDR1 SGHTA, CDR2 FQGNSA. The CDR3 extends over 16 amino acids. The germline V and J ends were trimmed by 0 bases and 0 bases, with 12 bases remaining between them. The CDR3 sequence is CASSLAAGPTSYEQYF. For the CDR3, the DNA is TGTGCCAGCAGCTTAGCTGCAGGACCGACCTCCTACGAGCAGTACTTC.

Concerning this clone: This CDR3 is also generated by other DNA sequences in the sample. The chain recombines TRBV19 with TRBJ2-2, with D perhaps TRBD2 (5 bases). V lost 3 bases to trimming and J lost 7 bases, with 6 bases between them. The CDR3 totals 12 residues. Germline V gives CDR1 LNHDA, CDR2 SQIVND (reference sequence). CDR3 protein: CASSIGGGELFF. CDR3 coding DNA: TGTGCCAGTAGTATCGGAGGCGGGGAGCTGTTTTTT.

V usage is TRBV18 and J usage is TRBJ1-5; D unclear. Deletions cut 5 bases from V and 0 bases from J, with 8 bases between. Germline CDR1 is KGHSH and CDR2 is LQKENI. The CDR3 is 14 amino acids. As DNA, the CDR3 is TGTGCCAGCTCATTACCCTATAGCAATCAGCCCCAGCATTTT. It codes for CASSLPYSNQPQHF.

The chain has TRBV6-2 or TRBV6-3 and TRBJ1-2, with D perhaps TRBD1 (5 bases). Germline V gene data show CDR1 as MNHEY and CDR2 as SVGEGT. V dropped 5 bases and J dropped 2 bases, with 21 bases sitting between them. CDR3 length equals 17 residues. The DNA of the CDR3 is TGTGCCAGCAGTCACCATACCCCGGGACGCAGCAACTATGGCTACACCTTC. Translated, it gives CASSHHTPGRSNYGYTF.

The chain couples TRBV14 to TRBJ2-2; 10 bases are shared with TRBD2. Trimming took 4 bases from V and 7 from J; bases not matched to a gene: 6. CDR3 length: 15 residues. Per the germline V gene, CDR1 is SGHDN and CDR2 is FVKESK. The CDR3 is CASSRTSGIGGELFF. CDR3 bases: TGTGCCAGCAGCCGTACTAGCGGGATAGGCGGGGAGCTGTTTTTT.

This clone was counted between two and nine times. The CDR3 is CASSLMRRSGREAGYTF. DNA for the CDR3: TGTGCCAGCAGCTTGATGAGGCGGTCGGGTCGAGAAGCCGGCTACACCTTC. The genes are TRBV5-5 and TRBJ1-2, with D hard to call. Germline-derived CDR1 and CDR2 are SGHKS and YYEKEE (reference sequence). This CDR3 contains 17 residues. V shed 1 base and J shed 8 bases, with 24 bases lying between them.

The rearrangement uses TRBV5-1 and TRBJ1-1; D remains ambiguous. Trimming took off 5 bases at V and 0 bases at J, with 14 bases between the two ends. From germline, CDR1 is SGHRS and CDR2 YFSETQ. This CDR3 is built from 15 residues. The CDR3 loop reads CASSYDPSMNTEAFF. The CDR3 coding sequence is TGCGCCAGCAGTTATGACCCGTCTATGAACACTGAAGCTTTCTTT. Variable domain in full (rest from reference TRBV5-1 and TRBJ1-1): KAGVTQTPRYLIKTRGQQVTLSCSPISGHRSVSWYQQTPGQGLQFLFEYFSETQRNKGNFPGRFSGRQFSNSRSEMNVSTLELGDSALYLCASSYDPSMNTEAFFGQGTRLTVV.

The V gene is TRBV5-5, the J gene TRBJ1-3, with no clear D. This CDR3 region has 15 residues. Germline V gene data show CDR1 as SGHKS and CDR2 as YYEKEE (reference sequence). The V gene lost 6 bases and the J gene lost 4 bases, with 17 bases spanning the gap. The CDR3 protein is CASTSDPAEGNTIYF. The DNA for the CDR3 is TGTGCCAGCACTTCGGACCCAGCTGAGGGAAACACCATATATTTT.

The chain employs TRBV19 and TRBJ1-2; possibly TRBD1 for D (6 bases). The V and J ends lost 1 base and 2 bases respectively, with 14 bases between them. The germline CDR1 and CDR2 sequences are LNHDA and SQIVND (reference sequence). The CDR3 extends over 16 amino acids. The CDR3 DNA reads TGTGCCAGTAGTATAGCAACCGGGACACCAAACTATGGCTACACCTTC. Translated: CASSIATGTPNYGYTF.

This clone came up once. DNA of the CDR3: TGTGCCAGCAGCCCGGAGGAGTGGGGGAAGAGCTCCTACAATGAGCAGTTCTTC. Translated: CASSPEEWGKSSYNEQFF. The J gene is TRBJ2-1, the V gene TRBV2; D tentatively reads TRBD1 or TRBD2 (5 bases each). Germline CDR1 reads SNHLY; CDR2 reads FYNNEI. Trimming pared 6 bases from V and 0 bases from J, leaving 21 bases between. The CDR3 length is 18 residues.

The J gene is TRBJ1-6, the V gene TRBV21-1; TRBD1 is the table's D call, not checked against the DNA. TRBV21-1 is a known pseudogene. CDR3 length equals 17 residues. The CDR3 nucleotides read TGTGCCAGCAACCAGGGGCCGAGGGGGCCTAATAATTCACCCCTCCACTTT. Translation gives CASNQGPRGPNNSPLHF.

The chain links TRBV5-1 to TRBJ2-3; TRBD2 matches at 12 bases. After removal of 4 bases from V and 0 bases from J, the junction contained 3 bases not matched to a gene. Germline lookup yields CDR1 SGHRS and CDR2 YFSETQ. The CDR3 loop spans 16 amino acids. The CDR3 DNA sequence: TGCGCCAGCAGCCCGACTAGCGGGGGTAGCACAGATACGCAGTATTTT. Its protein is CASSPTSGGSTDTQYF.